Listed here is a single T cell receptor beta chain. This sample is part of a study of blood T cell repertoires in COVID-19. In the source study's methods: Reference gene primer amplification yielded estimated nucleated cell counts. The assay was immunoSEQ multiplex PCR, and TCRdb's table has in-frame clones only and misses some. V, J and clone size are taken as reported in that table, and D and trimming were inferred from the DNA itself. Of 400,000 to 500,000 clones listed, more than 70% are singletons. The germline gives CDR1 SGHTA, CDR2 FQGTGA. The CDR3 is 13 amino acids. The V gene lost 5 bases and the J gene lost 0 bases, with 7 bases spanning the gap. Assignment of participants to cohorts was predicated upon participant-reported clinical history.

The rearrangement uses TRBV7-3 and TRBJ1-2; D is perhaps TRBD1 (5 bases). This receptor was obtained from a woman aged 18-30 years who had been exposed to COVID-19. Sequencing used PBMCs or T cells enriched from blood (not recorded which). CDR3 in amino acids: CASSPDTNYGYTF. The CDR3 DNA is TGTGCCAGCAGCCCGGACACTAACTATGGCTACACCTTC.